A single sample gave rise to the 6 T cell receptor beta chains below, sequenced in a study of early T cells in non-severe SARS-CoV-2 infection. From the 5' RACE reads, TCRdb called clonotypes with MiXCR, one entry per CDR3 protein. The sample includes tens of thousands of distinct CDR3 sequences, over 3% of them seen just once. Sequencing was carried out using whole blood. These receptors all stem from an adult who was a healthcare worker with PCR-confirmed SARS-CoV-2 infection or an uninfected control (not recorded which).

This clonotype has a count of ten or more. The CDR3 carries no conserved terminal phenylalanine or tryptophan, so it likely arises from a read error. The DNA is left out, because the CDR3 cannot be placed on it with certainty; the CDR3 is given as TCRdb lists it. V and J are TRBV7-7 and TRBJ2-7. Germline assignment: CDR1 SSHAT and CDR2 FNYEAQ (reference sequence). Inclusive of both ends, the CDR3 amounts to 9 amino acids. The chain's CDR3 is CASSNQTVI.

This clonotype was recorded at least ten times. CDR3 in amino acids: CATQVELSYNEQFF. For the CDR3, the DNA is TGTGCCACGCAGGTGGAGCTCTCCTACAATGAGCAGTTCTTC. The V and J genes are TRBV6-1 and TRBJ2-1, with D uncertain. This CDR3 spans 14 amino acids. The germline V gene has CDR1 MNHNS and CDR2 SASEGT. V lost 10 bases and J 0 bases, leaving 13 bases between the germline ends.

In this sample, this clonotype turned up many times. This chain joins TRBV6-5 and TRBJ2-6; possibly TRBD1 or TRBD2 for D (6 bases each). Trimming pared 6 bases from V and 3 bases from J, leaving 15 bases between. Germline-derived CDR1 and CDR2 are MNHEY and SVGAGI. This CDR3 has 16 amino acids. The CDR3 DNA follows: TGTGCCAGCAGCCCGGGTGGGGGGCTTGGGGCCAACGTCCTGACTTTC. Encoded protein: CASSPGGGLGANVLTF.

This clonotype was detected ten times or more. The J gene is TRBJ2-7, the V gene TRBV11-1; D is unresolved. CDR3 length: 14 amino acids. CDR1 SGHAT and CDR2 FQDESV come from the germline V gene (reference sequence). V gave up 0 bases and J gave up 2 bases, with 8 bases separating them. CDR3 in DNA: TGTGCCAGCAGCTTAGCACGCTCCACCTACGAGCAGTACTTC. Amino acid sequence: CASSLARSTYEQYF. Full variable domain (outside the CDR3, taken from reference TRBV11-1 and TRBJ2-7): EAEVAQSPRYKITEKSQAVAFWCDPISGHATLYWYRQILGQGPELLVQFQDESVVDDSQLPKDRFSAERLKGVDSTLKIQPAELGDSAMYLCASSLARSTYEQYFGPGTRLTVT.

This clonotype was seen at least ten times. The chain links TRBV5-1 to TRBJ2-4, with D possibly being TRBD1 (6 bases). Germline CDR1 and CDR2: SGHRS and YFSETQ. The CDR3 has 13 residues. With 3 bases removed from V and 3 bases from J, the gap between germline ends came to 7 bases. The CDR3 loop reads CASSSGDKNIQYF. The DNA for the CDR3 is TGCGCCAGCAGCTCAGGGGACAAAAACATTCAGTACTTC.

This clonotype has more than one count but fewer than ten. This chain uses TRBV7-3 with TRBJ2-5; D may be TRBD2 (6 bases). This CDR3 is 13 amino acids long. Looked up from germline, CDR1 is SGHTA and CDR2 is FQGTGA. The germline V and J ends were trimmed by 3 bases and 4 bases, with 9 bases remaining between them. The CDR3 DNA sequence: TGTGCCAGCAGCTTTGCGGGGTCAGAGACCCAGTACTTC. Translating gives CASSFAGSETQYF.